The 19 T cell receptor beta chains listed next were all sequenced from one sample in a study of T cells in Graves' hyperthyroidism and ophthalmopathy. Authors of the study amplified TCR beta CDR3 regions from RNA transcripts. During a first-round RT-PCR of the TCR CDR3, the HTBI primer set was used. A single record per CDR3 protein comes from TCRdb applying MiXCR to the multiplex PCR reads. This table has 350,000 to 400,000 distinct CDR3 sequences, around 14% appearing once. Sequencing was performed on blood. These receptors all stem from a woman in her twenties or thirties with Graves' hyperthyroidism.

This clonotype was observed many times. The V and J genes are TRBV30 and TRBJ1-5; tentatively, D is TRBD1 (5 bases). The CDR3 is 15 residues long. Germline assignment: CDR1 GTSNPN and CDR2 SVGIG (reference sequence). V shed 1 base and J shed 8 bases, with 18 bases lying between them. CDR3 sequence: CAWSESRGPPKPQHF. In nucleotides, the CDR3 is TGTGCCTGGAGTGAGTCGAGGGGCCCTCCGAAGCCCCAGCATTTT.

This clonotype was detected a few times. The V gene is TRBV7-3, the J gene TRBJ2-1, with TRBD2 matching 7 bases. V lost 5 bases to trimming and J lost 7 bases; unmatched junction nucleotides: 20. The CDR3 loop spans 18 amino acids. Germline V gives CDR1 SGHTA, CDR2 FQGTGA. In DNA, the CDR3 is TGTGCCAGCAGCCCACAAACCGCCTGGGGGAGGGCCCCGAATGAGCAGTTCTTC. This codes for CASSPQTAWGRAPNEQFF.

The chain uses TRBV20-1 and TRBJ2-5; TRBD2 matches at 7 bases. This CDR3 contains 15 residues. V dropped 3 bases and J dropped 14; count of bases not matched to a gene: 21. Germline V gene lookup returns CDR1 DFQATT and CDR2 SNEGSKA (reference sequence). As DNA, the CDR3 is TGCAGTGCTAGGAGCGGCGGGAGTGGCACCACAGCTTTTTACTTC. Translated, it gives CSARSGGSGTTAFYF.

This clonotype has ten or more counts. The chain carries TRBV30 and TRBJ2-7; TRBD2 is a possible D gene (5 bases). Between the trimmed V and J ends, which lost 6 bases and 3 bases, there was a span of 15 bases. The germline V gene encodes CDR1 GTSNPN and CDR2 SVGIG (reference sequence). This CDR3 is 13 amino acids long. CDR3 bases: TGTGCCTGTAACCCCACCGCGGGCTACGAGCAGTACTTC. This encodes CACNPTAGYEQYF. The complete variable domain, with remaining parts taken from reference TRBV30 and TRBJ2-7, reads SQTIHQWPATLVQPVGSPLSLECTVEGTSNPNLYWYRQAAGRGLQLLFYSVGIGQISSEVPQNLSASRPQDRQFILSSKKLLLSDSGFYLCACNPTAGYEQYFGPGTRLTVT.

This clonotype was seen at least ten times. The chain employs TRBV15 and TRBJ2-1; 8 positions match TRBD2. Per germline, CDR1 LNHNV and CDR2 YYDKDF (reference sequence). The CDR3 extends over 15 amino acids. Trimming at V came to 7 bases and at J to 8 bases, leaving 13 bases not matched to a gene. This CDR3 is CATIEWREVRDEQFF. The CDR3 region has the DNA TGTGCCACCATTGAATGGCGGGAGGTCCGCGATGAGCAGTTCTTC.

The J gene is TRBJ1-3, the V gene TRBV20-1; no firm D call. Per germline, CDR1 DFQATT and CDR2 SNEGSKA (reference sequence). CDR3 length: 13 amino acids. V lost 7 bases and J 0 bases, leaving 10 bases between the germline ends. For the CDR3, the DNA is TGCAGTGTTAAGGCCCACTCTGGAAACACCATATATTTT. Translation: CSVKAHSGNTIYF.

V is TRBV14 and J is TRBJ1-1; D is ambiguous. CDR1 and CDR2 (germline): SGHDN, FVKESK. The CDR3 consists of 14 residues. The V end was cut by 1 base, the J end by 4 bases, with 10 bases between. CDR3: CASSQGRVLTEAFF. The CDR3 DNA is TGTGCCAGCAGCCAAGGTAGGGTGCTCACTGAAGCTTTCTTT.

In its sample, this clonotype was seen many times. For the CDR3, the DNA is TGTGCCAGCAGTTACTTAAACATTCAGTACTTC. This codes for CASSYLNIQYF. V gene TRBV6-5 combines with J gene TRBJ2-4, with no clear D. Trimming cost V 1 base and J 6 bases, with 1 base left between them. Germline V CDR1 and CDR2: MNHEY, SVGAGI. The CDR3 spans 11 residues.

This clonotype was seen more than once but under ten times. The rearrangement joins TRBV28 to TRBJ1-6, with D possibly matching TRBD1 (5 bases). V shed 8 bases and J shed 10 bases, with 12 bases lying between them. CDR3 size: 12 residues. Germline CDR1 MDHEN, CDR2 SYDVKM. Here the CDR3 reads CASQRGESPLHF. CDR3 nucleotides: TGTGCCAGCCAAAGAGGGGAATCACCCCTCCACTTT.

The chain couples TRBV2 to TRBJ2-7, with D possibly being TRBD2 (6 bases). Germline-derived CDR1 and CDR2 are SNHLY and FYNNEI. This CDR3 comprises 14 residues. The V end was cut by 5 bases, the J end by 0 bases, with 11 bases between. The CDR3 DNA reads TGTGCCAGCAGTCGATCTAGCGTCTCCTACGAGCAGTACTTC. Its protein is CASSRSSVSYEQYF. The whole variable domain, filled in from reference TRBV2 and TRBJ2-7, reads EPEVTQTPSHQVTQMGQEVILRCVPISNHLYFYWYRQILGQKVEFLVSFYNNEISEKSEIFDDQFSVERPDGSNFTLKIRSTKLEDSAMYFCASSRSSVSYEQYFGPGTRLTVT.

This clonotype was seen ten or more times. The chain carries TRBV28 and TRBJ1-5; no definite D call. This CDR3 comprises 14 residues. Germline V CDR1 and CDR2: MDHEN, SYDVKM. Between the trimmed V and J ends, which lost 3 bases and 0 bases, there was a span of 6 bases. The CDR3 protein is CASSLGFSNQPQHF. In nucleotides, the CDR3 is TGTGCCAGCAGTTTGGGATTTAGCAATCAGCCCCAGCATTTT.

The sample holds a few counts of this clonotype. The chain joins TRBV12-3 or TRBV12-4 to TRBJ2-3; D not certain. The CDR3 has 14 amino acids. V was pared by 6 bases and J by 0 bases, with 10 bases between. The CDR3 here is CASRTGASTDTQYF. CDR3 DNA: TGTGCCAGCAGGACGGGTGCTAGCACAGATACGCAGTATTTT.

In this sample, this clonotype turned up a few times. The V gene is TRBV3-1, the J gene TRBJ2-3, with D perhaps matching TRBD2 (5 bases). With 0 bases removed from V and 10 bases from J, the gap between germline ends came to 14 bases. CDR1 and CDR2 from the germline V gene are LGHDT and YNNKEL (reference sequence). The CDR3 is 14 residues long. CDR3 nucleotides: TGTGCCAGCAGCCAAGACTCCACGTGGGGAGCGCAGTATTTT. As protein: CASSQDSTWGAQYF.

The chain joins TRBV29-1 to TRBJ2-7; the match to TRBD1 covers 12 bases. The CDR3 is 16 residues long. V lost 2 bases, J lost 6 bases, and 11 bases stayed unmatched. Germline lookup yields CDR1 SQVTM and CDR2 ANQGSEA. CDR3 in amino acids: CSVEPIGGQGAGEQYF. CDR3 in DNA: TGCAGCGTTGAACCAATCGGGGGACAGGGGGCTGGCGAGCAGTACTTC.

The chain joins TRBV24-1 to TRBJ2-3; TRBD1 agrees at 7 bases. The CDR3 is made up of 15 amino acids. Germline CDR1 and CDR2: KGHDR and SFDVKD. V shed 3 bases and J 0 bases; nucleotides not matched to a gene: 2. The CDR3, as DNA: TGTGCCACCAGTGATCACAGGGGTAGCACAGATACGCAGTATTTT. Amino acid sequence: CATSDHRGSTDTQYF.

This clonotype was seen ten or more times. The chain is built from TRBV12-3 or TRBV12-4 and TRBJ1-5; maybe TRBD1 (5 bases). The CDR3 is made up of 15 amino acids. With 3 bases removed from V and 2 bases from J, the gap between germline ends came to 11 bases. DNA for the CDR3: TGTGCCAGCAGTTTCGTCCAGGGTGGCAATCAGCCCCAGCATTTT. Translation gives CASSFVQGGNQPQHF.

V gene TRBV4-1 combines with J gene TRBJ2-7; D possibly corresponds to TRBD2 (6 bases). V was clipped by 0 bases and J by 2 bases, with 11 bases between them. In germline, CDR1 is MGHRA, CDR2 YSYEKL. The CDR3 has 15 residues. The CDR3 DNA sequence: TGCGCCAGCAGCCAAGATAGCGGCTCCACCTACGAGCAGTACTTC. Translated: CASSQDSGSTYEQYF.

This clonotype was picked up a small number of times. The gene calls are TRBV10-3 and TRBJ2-3, with D perhaps assigned TRBD1 or TRBD2 (6 bases each). The V end was cut by 3 bases, the J end by 3 bases, with 10 bases between. CDR3 length equals 14 residues. Germline lookup yields CDR1 ENHRY and CDR2 SYGVKD. This CDR3 reads CAISDRGPTDTQYF. The CDR3 nucleotides read TGTGCCATCAGTGACCGGGGGCCGACAGATACGCAGTATTTT.

With regard to this clonotype: This may arise from a read error, as a much more abundant clone is one base away. The gene calls are TRBV12-3 or TRBV12-4 and TRBJ2-1; 11 bases are a match to TRBD2. CDR3 length equals 15 residues. The chain's CDR3 is CAGSFSGRAGYEQFF. The CDR3 nucleotides are TGTGCCGGCAGTTTTAGCGGGAGGGCGGGCTATGAGCAGTTCTTC.